This record looks at one TCR beta chain sequence and its context. The V and J ends lost 5 bases and 0 bases, in that order; junction bases with no gene match: 4. There are 17 residues in the CDR3. Germline CDR1 reads MRHNA; CDR2 reads SNTAGT. Per the authors' pipeline: Estimates of nucleated cell counts were drawn from the amplification of reference gene primers. Clones were read by immunoSEQ multiplex PCR, and TCRdb kept only the in-frame ones, dropping some. The DNA gave D and trimming, while V, J and clone size come from that table. The profile covers 110,000 or so clones, with around 84% appearing a single time and 3% to 3.5% taken by the ten largest. The data are from a study of blood T cell repertoires in COVID-19. Study-wide background: Samples representing acute and convalescent COVID-19 were sourced from the United States, Italy and Spain. T cells, B-cell-depleted T cells, or PBMCs provided the cDNA or gDNA that served as material.

The chain uses TRBV6-4 and TRBJ2-6; 10 bases are a match to TRBD2. Sequenced material: peripheral blood. This sequence originates from a man aged 35-49 years with acute or convalescent COVID-19. The CDR3 nucleotides read TGTGCCAGCAGTACCAGCGGGGGGGCCTCTGGGGCCAACGTCCTGACTTTC. Translation: CASSTSGGASGANVLTF.